Presented here are 9 T cell receptor beta chains from one specimen sequenced in a study of blood T cells in healthy people across ages. Then a second PCR, running about 6 to 12 cycles, was carried out with a sample-barcoded 5' primer and a J-beta primer mix. Each CDR3 protein gets one entry after TCRdb re-called the 5' RACE reads with MiXCR. The top ten clones hold approximately 41% of a sample with around 750,000 distinct CDR3 sequences, less than 70% of them seen once. What was sequenced was blood. These receptor sequences come from a man older than 75 in good health.

The chain carries TRBV30 and TRBJ1-1, with D uncertain. Germline V CDR1 and CDR2: GTSNPN, SVGIG (reference sequence). The CDR3 is made up of 14 amino acids. Between the trimmed V and J ends, which lost 1 base and 1 base, there was a span of 10 bases. The CDR3 nucleotides read TGTGCCTGGAGTGGTTATAAGGGGAACACTGAAGCTTTCTTT. It translates to CAWSGYKGNTEAFF.

The J gene is TRBJ2-4, the V gene TRBV25-1, with D perhaps TRBD2 (6 bases). Germline V lookup: CDR1 MGHDK, CDR2 SYGVNS. This CDR3 comprises 18 residues. Trimming removed 1 base at V and 3 bases at J, with 19 bases between. DNA for the CDR3: TGTGCCAGCAGTGAATTCTTTCCGGAGGGCGCGGTCAAAAACATTCAGTACTTC. Its protein is CASSEFFPEGAVKNIQYF.

This clonotype was counted between two and nine times. The chain couples TRBV7-2 to TRBJ1-2, with D perhaps TRBD1 (5 bases). The length of the CDR3 is 13 residues. Looked up from germline, CDR1 is SGHTA and CDR2 is FQGNSA. Trimming took off 10 bases at V and 8 bases at J, with 20 bases between the two ends. In DNA form, the CDR3 reads TGTGCCAACGGGCTTAGACGGGGGGTCGGCTACACCTTC. It encodes CANGLRRGVGYTF. Full variable domain (missing parts from reference TRBV7-2 and TRBJ1-2): GAGVSQSPSNKVTEKGKDVELRCDPISGHTALYWYRQSLGQGLEFLIYFQGNSAPDKSGLPSDRFSAERTGGSVSTLTIQRTQQEDSAVYLCANGLRRGVGYTFGSGTRLTVV.

The CDR3 bases are TGTGCCAGCAGCAAACGGACCCAGTTCAACACAGATACGCAGTATTTT. It yields the protein CASSKRTQFNTDTQYF. The V and J genes are TRBV14 and TRBJ2-3; no firm D call. In germline, CDR1 is SGHDN, CDR2 FVKESK. V was clipped by 5 bases and J by 2 bases, with 17 bases between them. This CDR3 spans 16 amino acids.

The V and J genes are TRBV27 and TRBJ1-2, with a possible D match to TRBD1 (6 bases). The CDR3 extends over 16 amino acids. Germline V CDR1 and CDR2: MNHEY, SMNVEV (reference sequence). V lost 3 bases and J lost 0, with 14 bases in between. Here the CDR3 DNA reads TGTGCCAGCAGTTTCTCGGGGGCAGGCACTAACTATGGCTACACCTTC. Its translation is CASSFSGAGTNYGYTF.

The chain couples TRBV18 to TRBJ2-7, with 13 nucleotides matching TRBD2. In germline, CDR1 is KGHSH, CDR2 LQKENI. The V segment lost 4 bases and the J segment 0 bases; nucleotides outside the gene matches: 3. The length of the CDR3 is 16 residues. CDR3 loop: CASSLTSGRYSYEQYF. For the CDR3, the DNA is TGTGCCAGCTCACTGACTAGCGGGAGGTACTCCTACGAGCAGTACTTC.

J is TRBJ2-7 and V is TRBV9; TRBD1 agrees at 10 bases. Germline CDR1 is SGDLS and CDR2 is YYNGEE. V gave up 4 bases and J gave up 6 bases; unmatched junction bases: 10. The CDR3 is 15 residues long. CDR3 bases: TGTGCCAGCAGCAGCCAGACAGGGGGCTTTCTCGAGCAGTACTTC. Residues: CASSSQTGGFLEQYF.

The V call is TRBV2, the J call TRBJ1-2; D is unclear. Germline CDR1 and CDR2: SNHLY and FYNNEI. The CDR3 runs to 13 residues. Trimming removed 3 bases from V and 3 bases from J, with 8 bases in between. In DNA, the CDR3 is TGTGCCAGCAGTGACACCCCGGACTATGGCTACACCTTC. Its protein product is CASSDTPDYGYTF.

In its sample, this clonotype was seen a few times. The CDR3, as DNA: TGTGCCAGCAGCTTAGTAAGCAGGGTTGGCGAGACCCAGTACTTC. It translates to CASSLVSRVGETQYF. The gene calls are TRBV7-8 and TRBJ2-5; possible D gene TRBD1, 5 bases. V lost 1 base, J lost 5 bases, and 14 bases lay in between. The CDR3 covers 15 residues. Per the germline V gene, CDR1 is SGHVS and CDR2 is FQNEAQ.